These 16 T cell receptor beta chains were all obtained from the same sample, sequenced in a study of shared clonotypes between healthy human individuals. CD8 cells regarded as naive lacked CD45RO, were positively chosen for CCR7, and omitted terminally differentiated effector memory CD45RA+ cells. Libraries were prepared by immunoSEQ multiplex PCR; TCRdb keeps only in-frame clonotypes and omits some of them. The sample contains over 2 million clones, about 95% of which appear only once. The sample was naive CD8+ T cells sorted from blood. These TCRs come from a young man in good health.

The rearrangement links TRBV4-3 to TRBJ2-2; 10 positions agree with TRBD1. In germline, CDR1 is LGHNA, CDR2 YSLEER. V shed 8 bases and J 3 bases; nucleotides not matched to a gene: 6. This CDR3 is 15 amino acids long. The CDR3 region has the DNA TGCGCCAGCTCCGACAGGGGGCTCTACACCGGGGAGCTGTTTTTT. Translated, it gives CASSDRGLYTGELFF.

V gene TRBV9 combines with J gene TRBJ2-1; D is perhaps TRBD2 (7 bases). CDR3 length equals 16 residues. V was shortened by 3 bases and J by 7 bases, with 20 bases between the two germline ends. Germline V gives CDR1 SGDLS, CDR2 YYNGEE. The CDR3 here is CASSEQTGGLINEQFF. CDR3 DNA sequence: TGTGCCAGCAGCGAGCAAACGGGGGGCCTTATTAATGAGCAGTTCTTC.

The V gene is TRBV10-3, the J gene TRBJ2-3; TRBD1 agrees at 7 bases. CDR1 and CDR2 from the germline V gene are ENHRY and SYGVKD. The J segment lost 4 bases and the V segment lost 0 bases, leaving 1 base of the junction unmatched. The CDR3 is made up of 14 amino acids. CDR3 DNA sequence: TGTGCCATCAGTGAGTCGCAGGGGGCAGATACGCAGTATTTT. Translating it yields CAISESQGADTQYF.

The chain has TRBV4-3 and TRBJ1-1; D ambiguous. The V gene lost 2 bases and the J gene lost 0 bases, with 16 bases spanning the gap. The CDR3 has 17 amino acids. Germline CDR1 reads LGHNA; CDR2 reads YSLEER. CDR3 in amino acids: CASSQRLEGYMNTEAFF. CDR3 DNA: TGCGCCAGCAGCCAACGCCTGGAGGGATACATGAACACTGAAGCTTTCTTT.

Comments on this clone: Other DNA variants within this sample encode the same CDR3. The CDR3 sequence is CASSLGGHYEQYF. The CDR3 DNA reads as TGCGCCAGCAGCTTGGGGGGACACTACGAGCAGTACTTC. This chain links TRBV5-1 with TRBJ2-7; tentative D call: TRBD1 (6 bases). CDR1 SGHRS and CDR2 YFSETQ come from the germline V gene. The CDR3 totals 13 residues. V was cut by 0 bases and J by 3 bases, with 7 bases left in between.

CDR3 loop: CGRLTGDFYPYSNQPQHF. CDR3 bases: TGCGGTCGATTAACGGGTGATTTTTACCCGTATAGCAATCAGCCCCAGCATTTT. The chain employs TRBV29-1 and TRBJ1-5; D not resolved. Germline CDR1 SQVTM, CDR2 ANQGSEA. This CDR3 has 18 residues.

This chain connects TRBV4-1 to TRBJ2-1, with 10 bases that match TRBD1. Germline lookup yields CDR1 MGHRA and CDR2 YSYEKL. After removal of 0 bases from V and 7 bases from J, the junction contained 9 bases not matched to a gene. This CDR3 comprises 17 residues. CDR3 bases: TGCGCCAGCAGCCAAGACCCCGGGACAGGGGTCGCGAATGAGCAGTTCTTC. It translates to CASSQDPGTGVANEQFF.

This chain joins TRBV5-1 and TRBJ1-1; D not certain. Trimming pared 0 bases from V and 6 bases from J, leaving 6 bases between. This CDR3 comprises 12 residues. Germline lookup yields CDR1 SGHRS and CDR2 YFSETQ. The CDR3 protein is CASSLGAAEAFF. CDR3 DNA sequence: TGCGCCAGCAGCTTGGGTGCAGCTGAAGCTTTCTTT.

DNA of the CDR3: TGTGCCAGCAGTGGACTGAGCATGAACACTGAAGCTTTCTTT. This sequence encodes CASSGLSMNTEAFF. The V and J genes are TRBV27 and TRBJ1-1; D is unresolved. CDR1 and CDR2 (germline): MNHEY, SMNVEV (reference sequence). V was trimmed by 5 bases and J by 0 bases, leaving 10 bases between them. CDR3 length: 14 amino acids.

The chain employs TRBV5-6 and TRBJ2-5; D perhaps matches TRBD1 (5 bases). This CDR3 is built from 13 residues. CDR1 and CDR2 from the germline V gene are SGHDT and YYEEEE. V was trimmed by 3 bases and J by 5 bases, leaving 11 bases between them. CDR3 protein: CASSSLGRETQYF. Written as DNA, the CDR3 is TGTGCCAGCAGCTCTCTGGGGCGGGAGACCCAGTACTTC.

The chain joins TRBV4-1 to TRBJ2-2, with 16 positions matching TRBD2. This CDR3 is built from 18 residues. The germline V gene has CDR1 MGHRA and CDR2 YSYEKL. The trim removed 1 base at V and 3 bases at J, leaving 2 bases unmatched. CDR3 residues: CASSQAGLAGGYTGELFF. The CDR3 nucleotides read TGCGCCAGCAGCCAAGCGGGACTAGCGGGAGGGTACACCGGGGAGCTGTTTTTT.

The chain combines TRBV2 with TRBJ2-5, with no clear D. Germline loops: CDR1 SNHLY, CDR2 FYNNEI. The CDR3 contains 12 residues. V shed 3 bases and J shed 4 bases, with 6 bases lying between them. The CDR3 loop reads CASSDATETQYF. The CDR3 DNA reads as TGTGCCAGCAGTGATGCGACAGAGACCCAGTACTTC. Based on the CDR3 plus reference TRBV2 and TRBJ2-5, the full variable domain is EPEVTQTPSHQVTQMGQEVILRCVPISNHLYFYWYRQILGQKVEFLVSFYNNEISEKSEIFDDQFSVERPDGSNFTLKIRSTKLEDSAMYFCASSDATETQYFGPGTRLLVL.

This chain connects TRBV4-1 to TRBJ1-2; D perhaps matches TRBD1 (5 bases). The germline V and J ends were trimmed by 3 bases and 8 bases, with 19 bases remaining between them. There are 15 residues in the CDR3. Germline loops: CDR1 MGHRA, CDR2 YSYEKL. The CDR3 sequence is CASSQERTRLGGYTF. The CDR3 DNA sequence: TGCGCCAGCAGCCAGGAACGGACACGTTTGGGCGGCTACACCTTC.

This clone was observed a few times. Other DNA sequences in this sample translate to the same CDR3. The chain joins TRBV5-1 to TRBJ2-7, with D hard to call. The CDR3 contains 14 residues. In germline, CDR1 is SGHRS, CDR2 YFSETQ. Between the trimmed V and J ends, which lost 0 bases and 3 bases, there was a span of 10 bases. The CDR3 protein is CASSLGPGGYEQYF. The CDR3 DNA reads TGCGCCAGCAGCTTGGGTCCAGGCGGCTACGAGCAGTACTTC.

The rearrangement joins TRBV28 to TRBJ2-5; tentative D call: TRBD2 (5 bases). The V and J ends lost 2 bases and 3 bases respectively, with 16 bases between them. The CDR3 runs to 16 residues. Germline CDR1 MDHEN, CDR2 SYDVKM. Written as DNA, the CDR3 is TGTGCCAGCAGTTTACCCTATAGCGTCGGGGAAGAGACCCAGTACTTC. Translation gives CASSLPYSVGEETQYF.

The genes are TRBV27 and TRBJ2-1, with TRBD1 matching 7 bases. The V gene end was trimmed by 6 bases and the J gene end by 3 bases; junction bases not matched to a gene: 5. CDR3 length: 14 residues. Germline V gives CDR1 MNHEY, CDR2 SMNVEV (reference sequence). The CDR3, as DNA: TGTGCCAGCAGACCAGGGGGTCTCTACAATGAGCAGTTCTTC. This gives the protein CASRPGGLYNEQFF.